This T cell receptor (beta chain) is drawn from a study of Graves' ophthalmopathy and Graves' hyperthyroidism (dated by TCRdb to about 2018). General notes on the study: Peripheral blood samples were taken at the time of initial diagnosis, before any treatment was given. An independent validation cohort comprised 18 hyperthyroidism patients and 15 to 17 patients who later progressed from hyperthyroidism to ophthalmopathy. In total, 135 blood samples were TCR-sequenced: approximately 42 ophthalmopathy, under 80 hyperthyroidism and roughly 17 hyperthyroidism-to-ophthalmopathy patients. To explore V-J signatures that distinguish ophthalmopathy from hyperthyroidism, a discovery set of around 100 patients was enrolled, made up of about 40 with ophthalmopathy and roughly 57 with stable hyperthyroidism. The study used signatures of the TCR beta repertoire to tell Graves' ophthalmopathy apart from Graves' hyperthyroidism and to predict which patients would progress to ophthalmopathy. In a handful of hyperthyroidism patients, the T-cell repertoires found in thyroid tissue were compared with those found in blood. Once sampling was done, hyperthyroidism patients were given methimazole at a starting dose of 30 mg daily, while ophthalmopathy patients were given high-dose intravenous methylprednisolone. Broader findings and caveats from the paper: Most expanded thyroid clonotypes with a frequency above 0.001 also appeared in blood, which suggests that blood repertoires may reflect the immune response in the thyroid. In validation, the model predicted ophthalmopathy progression with about 71% sensitivity and approximately 72% specificity; some 13 predicted patients were CT-confirmed with GO in a median of approximately 6.5 months. No statistical method was used to predetermine the sample size, and group allocation was not hidden from the investigators. In cross-validation, the 13-signature model distinguished ophthalmopathy from stable hyperthyroidism with approximately 88% sensitivity and approximately 81% specificity, and in the test set the corresponding values were approximately 80% and 75%.

For repertoire sequencing, the TCR beta CDR3 regions were amplified from RNA transcripts. HTBI primers and the Qiagen OneStep RT-PCR kit were used in a first-round RT-PCR, which was followed by a second-round multiplex PCR, size selection and purification. The libraries underwent paired-end sequencing with 100 bp reads on an Illumina HiSeq2000. In the source study's methods: Reads were processed with SOAPnuke, discarding reads with adapters, uncalled bases, mean Phred below 15, or no exact constant-primer or identifier match. COPE v1.2.5 was used to merge the high-quality paired reads. Clonotypes were defined as unique nucleotide sequences and were aligned to IMGT TRB V, D and J references using MiTCR v1.1. The analysis was limited to V-J combinations with a frequency above 0.0001, which together covered 99.2% of repertoires. A TCR clonal expansion and chaos score per V-J combination was defined as the ratio of F50 clonal expansion to chaos observed in the TCRdist matrix. Features were reduced by Welch's t-statistics and random forest to around 14 V-J combinations, which fed a naive Bayes classifier. The similarity between thyroid and blood repertoires was quantified using the Morisita-Horn index. TCRdb trimmed the raw reads at Q25, called clones with MiXCR and kept productive beta chains. Every CDR3 protein is listed once, alongside the most common genes and DNA of its rows. Here the V and J calls rest on TCRdb's processing, not on the authors' analysis. For this sample there are more than 550,000 distinct CDR3 sequences; about two fifths appear just once. The ten largest clonotypes hold more than 2.5% of the sample.

In this sample, this clonotype turned up many times. Its antigen has not been determined. No base quality values were provided; no much bigger clone lies one nucleotide off. Ophthalmopathy patients had moderately to severely active disease, Clinical Activity Score of at least 3, NOSPECS grade of at least 4, and disease duration under 3 months. Anyone with other autoimmune diseases, uncontrolled infections, pregnancy or lactation was excluded from the study. Diagnosis relied on clinical symptoms, serum thyroxine, TRAb, thyroid ultrasound and orbital computed tomography. PBMCs were isolated from about 10 ml of fresh peripheral blood by Ficoll-Paque density gradient centrifugation. Total RNA was extracted with Trizol reagent and quality-checked on an Agilent 2100 Bioanalyzer. From cysteine to phenylalanine, the CDR3 is 15 amino acids long. Only CDR3 DNA remains: 45 bases, in frame from the first base. V lost 0 bases and J lost 5 bases; the stretch between them is 13 bases long. The germline V gene yields SGHTA for CDR1 and FQGNSA for CDR2.

Sequences were obtained from peripheral blood. Here the chain combines TRBV7-2 and TRBJ2-5; matching of 5 bases hints at TRBD1 as the D gene. This TCR was recovered from an adult man with Graves' ophthalmopathy. The nucleotide sequence reads as follows: TGTGCCAGCAGCTTAGCGGGGCCGCCCCGGGAGACCCAGTACTTC. The resulting protein is CASSLAGPPRETQYF.